These 17 T cell receptor beta chains came from one sample sequenced in a study of Graves' ophthalmopathy and Graves' hyperthyroidism. The TCR beta CDR3 regions underwent amplification from RNA transcripts. Second-round multiplex PCR followed a first-round RT-PCR using HTBI primers. TCRdb reprocessed the multiplex PCR reads via MiXCR and lists one record per CDR3 protein. Among some 350,000 distinct CDR3 sequences, approximately 18% were seen once, and the ten largest hold 2.4%. Material: peripheral blood. All receptors derive from an adult woman with stable Graves' hyperthyroidism.

The rearrangement uses TRBV11-1 and TRBJ2-2; either TRBD1 or TRBD2 may supply D (6 bases each). The CDR3 length is 16 residues. The V and J ends lost 6 bases and 2 bases respectively, with 16 bases between them. The germline V gene encodes CDR1 SGHAT and CDR2 FQDESV (reference sequence). CDR3 DNA sequence: TGTGCCAGCAGGCTTAACGGGGGCTACAACACCGGGGAGCTGTTTTTT. This encodes CASRLNGGYNTGELFF.

The chain uses TRBV4-1 and TRBJ2-2; possible D gene TRBD2, 5 bases. There are 15 residues in the CDR3. Germline-derived CDR1 and CDR2 are MGHRA and YSYEKL. V was pared by 3 bases and J by 4 bases, with 12 bases between. The CDR3 spells CASSHTRSFTGELFF. The CDR3 nucleotides read TGCGCCAGCAGCCACACTAGGAGCTTCACCGGGGAGCTGTTTTTT.

This clonotype occurred many times. The chain recombines TRBV4-1 with TRBJ2-7, with 9 bases identical to TRBD1. V lost 1 base, J lost 3 bases, and 4 bases stayed unmatched. This CDR3 comprises 15 residues. Germline-derived CDR1 and CDR2 are MGHRA and YSYEKL. The CDR3: CASSQVRTGVYEQYF. CDR3 nucleotides: TGCGCCAGCAGCCAAGTTCGGACAGGGGTCTACGAGCAGTACTTC.

This clonotype was counted many times. The chain employs TRBV29-1 and TRBJ1-1; D uncertain. Germline values: CDR1 SQVTM, CDR2 ANQGSEA. CDR3 length: 11 amino acids. Trimming removed 5 bases at V and 3 bases at J, with 7 bases between. CDR3 DNA: TGCAGCGTTTTTCTGTACACTGAAGCTTTCTTT. This sequence encodes CSVFLYTEAFF.

This clonotype was seen only a few times. J is TRBJ2-5 and V is TRBV4-3; TRBD2 aligns across 11 bases. Trimming took 3 bases from V and 1 from J; bases not matched to a gene: 10. CDR3 length: 18 residues. CDR1 and CDR2 (germline): LGHNA, YSLEER. CDR3 sequence (DNA): TGCGCCAGCAGCCAGACCGTGGGGGGGACTAGCGGCCAAGAGACCCAGTACTTC. Translated, it gives CASSQTVGGTSGQETQYF.

This clonotype was seen ten or more times. This chain connects TRBV28 to TRBJ2-3; 10 bases map to TRBD1. The CDR3 has 15 amino acids. CDR1 is MDHEN and CDR2 is SYDVKM in the germline V gene. The ends lost 5 bases at V and 3 bases at J; junction bases unmatched: 5. The CDR3 loop reads CASSPSGQGTDTQYF. DNA for the CDR3: TGTGCCAGCAGTCCTTCGGGACAGGGGACAGATACGCAGTATTTT. Variable domain in full (rest from reference TRBV28 and TRBJ2-3): DVKVTQSSRYLVKRTGEKVFLECVQDMDHENMFWYRQDPGLGLRLIYFSYDVKMKEKGDIPEGYSVSREKKERFSLILESASTNQTSMYLCASSPSGQGTDTQYFGPGTRLTVL.

This clonotype was found many times. The V and J genes are TRBV5-1 and TRBJ1-1; D is perhaps TRBD1 (5 bases). Trimming left V 1 base short and J 6 bases short, with 7 bases between. CDR3 length: 12 residues. The germline V gene has CDR1 SGHRS and CDR2 YFSETQ. The CDR3 here is CASSLRGSEAFF. The CDR3, as DNA: TGCGCCAGCAGCTTGAGGGGATCTGAAGCTTTCTTT.

This clonotype was recorded at least ten times. The chain uses TRBV9 and TRBJ1-2; a weak D match, TRBD1 (5 bases). Germline loops: CDR1 SGDLS, CDR2 YYNGEE. Trimming took off 4 bases at V and 4 bases at J, with 14 bases between the two ends. The CDR3 is 14 amino acids. CDR3 protein: CASSPGQSGYGYTF. CDR3 nucleotides: TGTGCCAGCAGCCCAGGGCAGTCAGGCTATGGCTACACCTTC.

This clonotype was counted many times. The V call is TRBV28, the J call TRBJ1-2; no clear D gene. The V end was cut by 8 bases, the J end by 1 base, with 14 bases between. The CDR3 sequence is 14 residues long. Germline CDR1 MDHEN, CDR2 SYDVKM. The CDR3 coding sequence is TGTGCCAGCGCCGCCCCATTTGGTAACTATGGCTACACCTTC. Its protein is CASAAPFGNYGYTF.

This clonotype occurred a few times. This chain links TRBV29-1 with TRBJ2-7; TRBD2 matches at 8 bases. This CDR3 has 12 residues. Trimming took 7 bases from V and 3 from J; bases not matched to a gene: 5. The germline V gene has CDR1 SQVTM and CDR2 ANQGSEA. DNA of the CDR3: TGCAGCGGAGCGGGAGCTGACTACGAGCAGTACTTC. Translated, it gives CSGAGADYEQYF.

This clonotype was detected ten times or more. The chain carries TRBV6-1 and TRBJ2-7, with 8 bases fitting TRBD1. The CDR3 is made up of 15 amino acids. Trimming cost V 6 bases and J 0 bases; bases outside gene matches: 7. Germline V gene lookup returns CDR1 MNHNS and CDR2 SASEGT. The CDR3 loop reads CASRTDRGSSYEQYF. CDR3 nucleotides: TGTGCCAGCAGAACCGACAGGGGATCCTCCTACGAGCAGTACTTC.

This clonotype occurred many times. The chain employs TRBV29-1 and TRBJ2-2; TRBD1 might be the D (6 bases). This CDR3 comprises 13 residues. V lost 5 bases, J lost 4 bases, and 11 bases lay in between. CDR1 is SQVTM and CDR2 is ANQGSEA in the germline V gene. CDR3 nucleotide sequence: TGCAGCGTTAAATCGACAGGCACCGGGGAGCTGTTTTTT. Protein: CSVKSTGTGELFF.

The chain couples TRBV7-8 to TRBJ2-5; TRBD2 is a possible D gene (5 bases). The CDR3 length is 16 residues. Germline V CDR1 and CDR2: SGHVS, FQNEAQ. V lost 0 bases to trimming and J lost 1 base, with 12 bases between them. The CDR3 sequence is CASSLARSVFQETQYF. Written as DNA, the CDR3 is TGTGCCAGCAGCTTAGCCCGTAGCGTTTTCCAAGAGACCCAGTACTTC.

This clonotype was seen repeatedly, ten times or more. This chain joins TRBV6-1 and TRBJ2-7, with TRBD2 matching 8 bases. Germline V gene lookup returns CDR1 MNHNS and CDR2 SASEGT. The CDR3 extends over 15 amino acids. V was clipped by 4 bases and J by 3 bases; unmatched bases: 8. This CDR3 is CASSGGLDPFYEQYF. In DNA, the CDR3 is TGTGCCAGCAGTGGGGGACTAGACCCATTCTACGAGCAGTACTTC.

This clonotype was seen many times. The CDR3 nucleotides read TGTGCCAGCAGGATAGCGGGAGGGGGACTGCAAGAGACCCAGTACTTC. Translation gives CASRIAGGGLQETQYF. The J gene is TRBJ2-5, the V gene TRBV2; TRBD2 matches 11 bases. V trimming: 6 bases; J trimming: 2 bases; junction bases outside the gene matches: 8. The CDR3 spans 16 residues. Germline CDR1 reads SNHLY; CDR2 reads FYNNEI.

Concerning this clonotype: A much larger clone lies one base from this, so it may be a read error. The chain is built from TRBV28 and TRBJ2-7, with D maybe TRBD2 (5 bases). The CDR3 runs 18 residues. The germline CDR1 and CDR2 sequences are MDHEN and SYDVKM. CDR3 nucleotides: TGTGCCAACAGTTTCGTATCGGGAAAGACTCTAGACTCCTACGAGCAGTACTTC. This gives the protein CANSFVSGKTLDSYEQYF.

Many counts were recorded for this clonotype. The chain uses TRBV6-1 and TRBJ1-2; the D is unclear. Germline V gene data show CDR1 as MNHNS and CDR2 as SASEGT. The V end lost 4 bases, the J end lost 1 base, and 13 bases lay between the germline ends. CDR3 size: 15 residues. CDR3 amino acids: CASSAEQSFNYGYTF. CDR3 DNA: TGTGCCAGCAGTGCCGAACAGTCCTTTAACTATGGCTACACCTTC.